This TCR beta chain was identified during a study of blood T cell repertoires in COVID-19. Recovery among Cohort 3 donors was established by two negative PCRs, clearance, or symptom resolution. Germline V gene data show CDR1 as SGHRS and CDR2 as YFSETQ. Deletions cut 1 base from V and 3 bases from J, with 11 bases between. This CDR3 has 15 amino acids. This clone was counted only a few times. Here immunoSEQ multiplex PCR was the method, and the copy in TCRdb shows in-frame clones only, minus some. The sample lists about 350,000 clones, 87% occurring once. The rearrangement uses TRBV5-1 and TRBJ1-5; possibly TRBD1 for D (5 bases). The source is a woman in her 30s who had recovered from COVID-19. The sequenced sample consisted of PBMCs or T cells enriched from blood (not recorded which). In DNA form, the CDR3 reads TGCGCCAGCAGCTTGTATGGGGGGGACAATCAGCCCCAGCATTTT. This translates into CASSLYGGDNQPQHF.